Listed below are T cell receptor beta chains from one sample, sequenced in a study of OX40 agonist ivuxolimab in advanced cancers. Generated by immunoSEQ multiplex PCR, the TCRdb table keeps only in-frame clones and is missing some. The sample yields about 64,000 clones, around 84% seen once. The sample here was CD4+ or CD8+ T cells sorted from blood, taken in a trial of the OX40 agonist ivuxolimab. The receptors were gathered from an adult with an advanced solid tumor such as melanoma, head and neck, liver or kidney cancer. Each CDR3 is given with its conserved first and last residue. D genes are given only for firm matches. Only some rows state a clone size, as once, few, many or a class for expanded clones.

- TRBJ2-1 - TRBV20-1 CSAQHHNEQFF TGCAGTGCTCAACATCACAATGAGCAGTTCTTC
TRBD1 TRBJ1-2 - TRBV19 CASSLTPGQGSYGYTF TGTGCCAGTAGTTTAACCCCGGGACAGGGGAGCTATGGCTACACCTTC
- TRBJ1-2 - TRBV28 CASGDINYGYTF TGTGCCAGCGGAGACATTAACTATGGCTACACCTTC
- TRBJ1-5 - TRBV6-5 CASRGIGNQPQHF TGTGCCAGCAGGGGGATCGGCAATCAGCCCCAGCATTTT
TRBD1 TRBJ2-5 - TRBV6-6 CASSYQDRGTQTQYF TGTGCCAGCAGTTACCAGGACAGGGGGACGCAGACCCAGTACTTC
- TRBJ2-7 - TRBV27 CASSRWDTSAPYEQYF TGTGCCAGCAGTCGTTGGGACACCTCCGCCCCCTACGAGCAGTACTTC
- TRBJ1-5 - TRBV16 CASSQLQNQPQHF TGTGCCAGCAGCCAGTTGCAAAATCAGCCCCAGCATTTT
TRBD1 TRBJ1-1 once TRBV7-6 CASSLGLRGYTEAFF TGTGCCAGCAGCTTAGGACTCAGGGGGTACACTGAAGCTTTCTTT
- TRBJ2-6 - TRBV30 CAWSGSWSGANVLTF TGTGCCTGGAGTGGTTCGTGGTCTGGGGCCAACGTCCTGACTTTC
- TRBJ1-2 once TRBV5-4 CASRPGTTANYGYTF TGTGCCAGCAGGCCCGGGACAACCGCTAACTATGGCTACACCTTC
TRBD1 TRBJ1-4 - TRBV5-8 CASRTGTADSGNEKLFF TGTGCCAGCAGGACCGGGACAGCGGATTCGGGTAATGAAAAACTGTTTTTT
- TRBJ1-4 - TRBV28 CASSSPGGLANEKLFF TGTGCCAGCAGTTCCCCCGGGGGGCTAGCTAATGAAAAACTGTTTTTT
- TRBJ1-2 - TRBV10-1 CASSEKGGYTF TGCGCCAGCAGTGAGAAGGGTGGCTACACCTTC
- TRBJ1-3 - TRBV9 CASSVDPASGNTIYF TGTGCCAGCAGCGTAGATCCAGCCTCTGGAAACACCATATATTTT
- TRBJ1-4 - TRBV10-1 CASSRDLTSVVFF TGCGCCAGCAGCCGGGACCTAACCTCAGTGGTGTTTTTT
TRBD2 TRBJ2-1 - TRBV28 CASSLSGGTHNEQFF TGTGCCAGCAGTTTAAGCGGGGGGACCCACAATGAGCAGTTCTTC
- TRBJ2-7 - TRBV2 CASSEVQGGEQYF TGTGCCAGCAGTGAGGTGCAGGGAGGTGAGCAGTACTTC